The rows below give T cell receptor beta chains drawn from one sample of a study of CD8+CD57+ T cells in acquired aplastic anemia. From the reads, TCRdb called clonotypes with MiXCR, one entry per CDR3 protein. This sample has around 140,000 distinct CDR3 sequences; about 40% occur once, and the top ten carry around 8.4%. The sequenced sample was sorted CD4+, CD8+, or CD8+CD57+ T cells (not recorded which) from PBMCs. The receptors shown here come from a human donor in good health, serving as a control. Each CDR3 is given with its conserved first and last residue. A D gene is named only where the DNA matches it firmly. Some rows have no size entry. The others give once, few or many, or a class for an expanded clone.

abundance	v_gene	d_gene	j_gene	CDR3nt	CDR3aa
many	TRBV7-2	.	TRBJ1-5	TGTGCCAGCAGCTTAGCAGGACGGCAGCCCCAGCATTTT	CASSLAGRQPQHF
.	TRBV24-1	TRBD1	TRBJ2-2	TGTGCCACCAGGGTCGGACAGGGGGCGCTGAACACCGGGGAGCTGTTTTTT	CATRVGQGALNTGELFF
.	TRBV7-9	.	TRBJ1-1	TGTGCCAGCATCCGGGCCAGGATGAACACTGAAGCTTTCTTT	CASIRARMNTEAFF
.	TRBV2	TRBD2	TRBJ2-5	TGTGCCAGAGGGGGACTAGCGGGGGTCCCTGGGACCCAGTACTTC	CARGGLAGVPGTQYF
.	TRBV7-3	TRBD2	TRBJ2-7	TGTGCCACCGCCAGCGGGATCGGGCCCTACGAGCAGTACTTC	CATASGIGPYEQYF
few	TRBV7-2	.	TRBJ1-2	TGTGCCAGCAACATAGACAGAAACTATGGCTACACCTTC	CASNIDRNYGYTF
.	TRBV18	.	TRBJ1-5	TGTGCCAGCTCACCTGGGTATAGCAATCAGCCCCAGCATTTT	CASSPGYSNQPQHF
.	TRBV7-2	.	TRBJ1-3	TGTGCCAGCAGCTTCTCCACAGGATCAGGAAACACCATATATTTT	CASSFSTGSGNTIYF
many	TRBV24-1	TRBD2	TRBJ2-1	TGTGCCACCGGGGAGGGTCGGGGCCTCTACAATGAGCAGTTCTTC	CATGEGRGLYNEQFF
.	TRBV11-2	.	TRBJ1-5	TGTGCCAGCAGCTTAGGGTCCAGGGCTGGCAATCAGCCCCAGCATTTT	CASSLGSRAGNQPQHF
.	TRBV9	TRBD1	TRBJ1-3	TGTGCCAGCAGTACAGGGGCCGCTGGAAACACCATATATTTT	CASSTGAAGNTIYF
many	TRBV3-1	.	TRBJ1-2	TGTGCCAGCAGCCTTACTCAAAACTATGGCTACACCTTC	CASSLTQNYGYTF
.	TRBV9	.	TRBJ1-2	TGTGCCTTCCCCTATGACTATGGCTACACCTTC	CAFPYDYGYTF
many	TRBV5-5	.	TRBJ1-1	TGTGCCAGCAGCTGGGCGACACGTGGGACTGAAGCTTTCTTT	CASSWATRGTEAFF
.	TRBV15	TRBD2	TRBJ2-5	TGTGCCACCAGCAGAGATACTAGCGGGGGGAAAGAGACCCAGTACTTC	CATSRDTSGGKETQYF
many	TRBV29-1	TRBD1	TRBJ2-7	TGCAGCGTTGATACAGGGGACTACGAGCAGTACTTC	CSVDTGDYEQYF
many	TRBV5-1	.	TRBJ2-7	TGCGCCAGCAGCTCTGGTGGCAGCCTAATTTCCTACGAGCAGTACTTC	CASSSGGSLISYEQYF
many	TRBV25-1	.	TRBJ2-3	TGTGCCAGCAGGCAGACAAAGATACTTTGGGATAGCACAGATACGCAGTATTTT	CASRQTKILWDSTDTQYF
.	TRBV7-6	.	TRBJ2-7	TGTGCCAGCAGCGTAGCTGGCAATAGCTGGGGCGAGCAGTACTTC	CASSVAGNSWGEQYF
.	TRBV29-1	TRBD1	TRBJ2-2	TGCAGCGGCGGACAGGGGAACACCGGGGAGCTGTTTTTT	CSGGQGNTGELFF
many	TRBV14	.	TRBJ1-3	TGTGCCAGCAGCCCCTCGACAGTAACCTCTGGAAACACCATATATTTT	CASSPSTVTSGNTIYF
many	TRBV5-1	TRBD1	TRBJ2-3	TGCGCCAGCAGCCAGGACAGGGGTGGGACAGATACGCAGTATTTT	CASSQDRGGTDTQYF
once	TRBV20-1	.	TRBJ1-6	TGCAGTGCACAAGGGGGGTCACCCCTCCACTTT	CSAQGGSPLHF
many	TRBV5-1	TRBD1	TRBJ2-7	TGCGCCAGCAGCTTGGCCCCAGACAGGGGAAAGCAGTACTTC	CASSLAPDRGKQYF
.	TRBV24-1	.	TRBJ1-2	TGTGCCACCCTATCAACCGGGAGGGATGGCTACACCTTC	CATLSTGRDGYTF
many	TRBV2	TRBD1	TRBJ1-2	TGTGCCAGCAGATCCCAGGGGGGAGGCACCTTC	CASRSQGGGTF
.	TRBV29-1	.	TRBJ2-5	TGCAGCGTTGAAGAAGGACTGGAAGAGACCCAGTACTTC	CSVEEGLEETQYF
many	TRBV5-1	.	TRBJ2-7	TGCGCCAGCAGCGTCCGCGCTCAGGACAGTATTGGCTACGAGCAGTACTTC	CASSVRAQDSIGYEQYF
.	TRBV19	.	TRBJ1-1	TGTGCCAGTAGTGCTCCGGGACAAGGGAACACTGAAGCTTTCTTT	CASSAPGQGNTEAFF
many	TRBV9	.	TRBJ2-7	TGTGCCAGCAGCGCCGAACCGGGAAGGATTTACGAGCAGTACTTC	CASSAEPGRIYEQYF
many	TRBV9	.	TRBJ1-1	TGTGCCAGCAGCGCCCTACAGGGATCGAACACTGAAGCTTTCTTT	CASSALQGSNTEAFF
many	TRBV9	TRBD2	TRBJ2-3	TGTGCCAGCAGCGTAGGGGGGTTACTAGCGGTCACAGATACGCAGTATTTT	CASSVGGLLAVTDTQYF
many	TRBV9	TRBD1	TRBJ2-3	TGTGCCAGCAGCGCAGGACAGGGGATCAGCACAGATACGCAGTATTTT	CASSAGQGISTDTQYF
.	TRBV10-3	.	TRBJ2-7	TGTGCCATCAGTGGGGATGACGAGCAGTACTTC	CAISGDDEQYF
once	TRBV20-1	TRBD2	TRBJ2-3	TGCAGTGCTACGGGACTAGCGGGGGGTCTGTCCACAGATACGCAGTATTTT	CSATGLAGGLSTDTQYF
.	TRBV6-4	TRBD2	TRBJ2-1	TGTGCCAGCAGTGACAGCGGGAGGGCCTTACGTTACAATGGGCAGTTCTTC	CASSDSGRALRYNGQFF
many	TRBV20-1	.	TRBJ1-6	TGCAGTGCTAGAGAGGTAGTGAATTCACCCCTCCACTTT	CSAREVVNSPLHF
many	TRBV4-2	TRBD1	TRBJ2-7	TGTGCCAGCAGCCAAGAGGACAGGGGTTTCTACGAGCAGTACTTC	CASSQEDRGFYEQYF
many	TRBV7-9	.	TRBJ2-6	TGTGCCAGCAGCCCTAGAGATGGCGCCGCTGGGGCCAACGTCCTGACTTTC	CASSPRDGAAGANVLTF
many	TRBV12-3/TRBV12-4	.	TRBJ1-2	TGTGCCAGCAGTCAAAGTTACAGGGTTAGCTATGGCTACACCTTC	CASSQSYRVSYGYTF
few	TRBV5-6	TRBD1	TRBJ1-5	TGTGCCAGCAGCTCAATCACAGGGGCCATGCCCCAGCATTTT	CASSSITGAMPQHF
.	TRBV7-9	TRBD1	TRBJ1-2	TGTGCCAGCAGCTTAGATGGCAGGGGGTATGGCTACACCTTC	CASSLDGRGYGYTF
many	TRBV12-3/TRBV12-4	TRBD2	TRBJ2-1	TGTGCCAGCAGTCCCCATAGCGGGTCCCCCAATGAGCAGTTCTTC	CASSPHSGSPNEQFF
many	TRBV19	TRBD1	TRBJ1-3	TGTGCCAGTAGCACCCTGACCCCGACAGGGGAGGATGGAAACACCATATATTTT	CASSTLTPTGEDGNTIYF
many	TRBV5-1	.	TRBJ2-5	TGCGCCAGCAGCTACATGGCCATCGTAGGGCAAGAGACCCAGTACTTC	CASSYMAIVGQETQYF
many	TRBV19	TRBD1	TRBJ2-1	TGTGCCAGTAGGATCCAACAGGGGTCCAATGAGCAGTTCTTC	CASRIQQGSNEQFF